The 28 T cell receptor beta chains in this list originate from one sample, sequenced in a study of glioma-infiltrating T cells (dated by TCRdb to 2016 to 2017). The run used an Illumina MiSeq. The iRepertoire nested amplicon-rescue multiplex PCR (arm-PCR) platform was used to amplify TCR alpha and beta CDR3 regions from RNA. Clones were called with MiXCR by TCRdb after fastp trimmed the public reads at Q25, and only in-frame beta chains were retained. Entries are consolidated by CDR3 protein sequence, retaining the most common genes and DNA. The table for this sample lists some 190,000 distinct CDR3 sequences; more than 30% of them were counted only once. The ten largest clones take up around 20% of the sample. Sample: glioma tissue, nonneoplastic brain tissue, or PBMCs (not recorded which). Source of these receptors: a human donor with low-grade glioma or glioblastoma, undergoing nonglioma brain surgery, or in good health (not recorded which).

About this clonotype itself: This clone may be a read error of a much larger clone one base away. The V call is TRBV19, the J call TRBJ2-1; tentatively, D is TRBD1 (5 bases). Trimming took 4 bases from V and 5 from J, leaving 6 bases between them. Per germline, CDR1 LNHDA and CDR2 SQIVND (reference sequence). CDR3 length: 12 amino acids. The CDR3 sequence: CASSTRDNEQFF. Written as DNA, the CDR3 is TGTGCCAGTAGTACCAGGGACAATGAGCAGTTCTTC.

The chain recombines TRBV5-1 with TRBJ1-1; possibly TRBD1 for D (5 bases). Germline assignment: CDR1 SGHRS and CDR2 YFSETQ. The CDR3 covers 14 residues. Between the trimmed V and J ends, which lost 0 bases and 7 bases, there was a span of 13 bases. CDR3 nucleotide sequence: TGCGCCAGCAGCTTGGGAGCGGGGGTGGGTGAAGCTTTCTTT. Protein: CASSLGAGVGEAFF.

As to this clonotype: Mismatch with germline at one junction end may stem from a read error. The chain combines TRBV5-4 with TRBJ1-6, with a possible D match to TRBD1 (5 bases). There are 14 residues in the CDR3. Per the germline V gene, CDR1 is SGHNT and CDR2 is YYREEE (reference sequence). The CDR3 protein is CDSSRDRDNSPLHF. The CDR3 coding sequence is TGTGACAGCAGCCGGGACCGAGATAATTCACCCCTCCACTTT.

This clonotype was observed a single time. This may stem from a read error, because a much larger clone lies one nucleotide away. This chain uses TRBV19 with TRBJ1-5; tentative D call: TRBD1 (5 bases). Germline CDR1 and CDR2: LNHDA and SQIVND (reference sequence). The CDR3 loop spans 16 amino acids. CDR3 in amino acids: CSSSMRGMVGNQPQHF. The CDR3, as DNA: TGTTCCAGTAGTATGCGGGGGATGGTTGGCAATCAGCCCCAGCATTTT.

Of note for this clonotype: One end of the junction fails to match germline, which may point to a read error. The chain is built from TRBV11-2 and TRBJ2-1; no definite D call. The CDR3 is made up of 15 amino acids. Germline CDR1 reads SGHAT; CDR2 reads FQNNGV. CDR3 region: CASSPMSVSVNEQFF. CDR3 bases: TGTGCCAGCAGCCCTATGAGCGTGAGTGTCAATGAGCAATTCTTC.

This clonotype was counted ten times or more. This chain uses TRBV7-2 with TRBJ2-3, with 8 bases that match TRBD2. V lost 7 bases, J lost 4 bases, and 4 bases stayed unmatched. This CDR3 contains 13 residues. CDR1 and CDR2 (germline): SGHTA, FQGNSA. CDR3 sequence: CASTSTSADTQYF. The CDR3 bases are TGTGCCAGCACCTCGACTAGCGCAGATACGCAGTATTTT.

This clonotype was detected many times. This chain joins TRBV7-9 and TRBJ2-1, with 8 nucleotides matching TRBD1. V dropped 2 bases and J dropped 5; count of bases not matched to a gene: 5. The germline V gene encodes CDR1 SEHNR and CDR2 FQNEAQ (reference sequence). CDR3 length equals 15 residues. This CDR3 reads CASSLRQGLDNEQFF. In DNA, the CDR3 is TGTGCCAGCAGCTTAAGACAGGGGTTGGACAATGAGCAGTTCTTC.

Concerning this clonotype itself: A read error may explain this, as a much larger clone is one base away. The chain is built from TRBV12-3 or TRBV12-4 and TRBJ1-5; D unclear. The CDR3 consists of 14 residues. CDR3 in amino acids: CASSSLDSNQPEHF. Here the CDR3 DNA reads TGTGCCAGCAGTTCATTGGATAGCAATCAGCCCGAGCATTTT.

Comment on this clonotype: Likely a read error: the CDR3 ends without its conserved phenylalanine or tryptophan. This chain uses TRBV6-1 with TRBJ1-1; perhaps TRBD1 as D (5 bases). The germline gives CDR1 MNHNS, CDR2 SASEGT. The germline V and J ends were trimmed by 5 bases and 4 bases, with 20 bases remaining between them. The CDR3 totals 16 residues. CDR3 region: CASSTEGSRVSTEAFL. The CDR3 coding sequence is TGTGCCAGCAGTACTGAGGGGAGCAGGGTGTCCACTGAAGCTTTCCTT.

The V and J genes are TRBV6-2 or TRBV6-3 and TRBJ2-6; tentative D call: TRBD1 (6 bases). The germline gives CDR1 MNHEY, CDR2 SVGEGT. The germline V and J ends were trimmed by 9 bases and 0 bases, with 15 bases remaining between them. The CDR3 totals 16 residues. CDR3 nucleotides: TGTGCCAGAAACAGACAACAGGGCTCTGGGGCCAACGTCCTGACTTTC. It codes for CARNRQQGSGANVLTF.

This rearrangement joins TRBV5-4 to TRBJ1-3, with unresolved D. Germline V gene lookup returns CDR1 SGHNT and CDR2 YYREEE (reference sequence). The CDR3 runs to 15 residues. V lost 2 bases to trimming and J lost 0 bases, with 9 bases between them. The CDR3 coding sequence is TGTGCCAGCAGCTTTGGGAGTCCCTCTGGAAACACCATATATTTT. Amino acids: CASSFGSPSGNTIYF. Combining the CDR3 with reference TRBV5-4 and TRBJ1-3 gives the whole variable domain ETGVTQSPTHLIKTRGQQVTLRCSSQSGHNTVSWYQQALGQGPQFIFQYYREEENGRGNFPPRFSGLQFPNYSSELNVNALELDDSALYLCASSFGSPSGNTIYFGEGSWLTVV.

Notes on this clonotype: The CDR3 carries no conserved terminal phenylalanine or tryptophan, so it likely arises from a read error. V is TRBV27 and J is TRBJ2-7; 8 nucleotides match TRBD2. The J call may be faulty, since TRBJ2-1 better matches the DNA end. CDR3 size: 14 residues. CDR1 MNHEY and CDR2 SMNVEV come from the germline V gene (reference sequence). CDR3 region: CASSAGAAYNEQFY. DNA for the CDR3: TGTGCCAGTTCAGCGGGAGCTGCCTACAATGAGCAGTTCTAT.

This clonotype has a count of ten or more. The V gene is TRBV20-1, the J gene TRBJ2-1; 15 nucleotides align to TRBD2. The germline gives CDR1 DFQATT, CDR2 SNEGSKA (reference sequence). CDR3 length equals 16 residues. The trim removed 0 bases at V and 7 bases at J, leaving 4 bases unmatched. CDR3 sequence: CSARDPGTSGRNEQFF. CDR3 DNA: TGCAGTGCTAGAGATCCCGGGACTAGCGGGAGGAATGAGCAGTTCTTC.

In its sample, this clonotype was seen many times. In DNA, the CDR3 is TGTGCCAGCAGTGAAGCGTGGCTAGTCTCGACAGATACGCAGTATTTT. Amino acid sequence: CASSEAWLVSTDTQYF. This chain joins TRBV6-1 and TRBJ2-3; D gene unclear. This CDR3 has 16 amino acids. V lost 0 bases to trimming and J lost 3 bases, with 13 bases between them. Germline loops: CDR1 MNHNS, CDR2 SASEGT.

This clonotype occurred a few times. The chain carries TRBV19 and TRBJ2-3; 9 bases match TRBD2. The CDR3 is 16 amino acids. CDR1 and CDR2 (germline): LNHDA, SQIVND (reference sequence). After removal of 8 bases from V and 0 bases from J, the junction contained 9 bases not matched to a gene. The CDR3 sequence is CASGSTSGWSTDTQYF. CDR3 sequence (DNA): TGTGCCAGTGGGTCCACTAGCGGGTGGAGCACAGATACGCAGTATTTT.

The sample holds many counts of this clonotype. This chain uses TRBV28 with TRBJ2-1; 12 bases are shared with TRBD2. CDR3 size: 15 residues. V lost 4 bases, J lost 8 bases, and 6 bases stayed unmatched. The germline V gene has CDR1 MDHEN and CDR2 SYDVKM. DNA for the CDR3: TGTGCCAGCAGTTCCGGACTAGCGGGAAACGATGAGCAGTTCTTC. Translation gives CASSSGLAGNDEQFF.

Note on this clonotype: The junction departs from germline at one end; a sequencing error may be responsible. V and J are TRBV7-2 and TRBJ2-7; 8 positions match TRBD2. Germline V gene data show CDR1 as SGHTA and CDR2 as FQGNSA. CDR3 length: 19 residues. DNA of the CDR3: TGTGCCAGCAGCTTAGGGGGCCGGCCCAGCGGGAGAGTTAGTGGCGAGCAGTGCTTC. This gives the protein CASSLGGRPSGRVSGEQCF.

This chain connects TRBV4-2 to TRBJ2-3; TRBD2 agrees at 9 bases. Germline trimming cut 4 bases from V and 2 bases from J; bases unmatched to any gene: 4. The CDR3 extends over 15 amino acids. The germline gives CDR1 LGHNA, CDR2 YNFKEQ. The CDR3 nucleotides are TGTGCCAGCAGCCGGCGACTAGCGGACACAGATACGCAGTATTTT. Translating gives CASSRRLADTDTQYF.

The chain combines TRBV6-1 with TRBJ2-3; D may be TRBD1 (6 bases). V lost 6 bases, J lost 1 base, and 14 bases lay in between. The CDR3 is 15 residues long. Germline CDR1 and CDR2: MNHNS and SASEGT. The CDR3 spells CASSVQEGGTDTQYF. The CDR3, as DNA: TGTGCCAGCAGCGTACAAGAGGGGGGCACAGATACGCAGTATTTT.

The V and J genes are TRBV4-1 and TRBJ2-7; D unclear. The CDR3 totals 13 residues. The V end was cut by 4 bases, the J end by 5 bases, with 12 bases between. CDR1 is MGHRA, CDR2 YSYEKL, per germline. The CDR3 sequence: CASSPLTNNEQYF. The DNA of the CDR3 is TGCGCCAGCAGCCCCCTCACAAACAACGAGCAGTACTTC.

The chain joins TRBV19 to TRBJ1-1, with D unresolved. The CDR3 is 13 amino acids. With 5 bases removed from V and 8 bases from J, the gap between germline ends came to 15 bases. Per germline, CDR1 LNHDA and CDR2 SQIVND (reference sequence). This CDR3 is CASSPSRAGEAFF. The CDR3 coding sequence is TGTGCCAGTAGTCCGAGCCGGGCCGGAGAAGCTTTCTTT.

Details on this clonotype: A much larger clone lies one base from this, so it may be a read error. The V gene is TRBV14, the J gene TRBJ2-2; no clear D gene. The germline V gene encodes CDR1 SGHDN and CDR2 FVKESK. This CDR3 is 14 amino acids long. The CDR3 sequence is CASSQSLNTRELFF. DNA for the CDR3: TGTGCCAGCAGCCAATCGCTAAACACCCGGGAGCTGTTTTTT.

This rearrangement joins TRBV4-1 to TRBJ2-7; TRBD2 is a possible D gene (5 bases). This CDR3 spans 14 amino acids. The germline gives CDR1 MGHRA, CDR2 YSYEKL. The V and J ends lost 0 bases and 6 bases respectively, with 12 bases between them. CDR3 amino acids: CASSQDPRAPEQYF. The CDR3, as DNA: TGCGCCAGCAGCCAAGATCCGCGGGCTCCCGAGCAGTACTTC.

This clonotype has ten or more counts. The chain recombines TRBV20-1 with TRBJ2-1; no firm D call. From germline, CDR1 is DFQATT and CDR2 SNEGSKA (reference sequence). The CDR3 length is 15 residues. The V and J ends lost 3 bases and 1 base respectively, with 13 bases between them. The CDR3 region is CSASVWRKSYNEQFF. The CDR3 nucleotides are TGCAGTGCTAGCGTATGGCGCAAATCCTACAATGAGCAGTTCTTC.

Turning to this clonotype: At one boundary the junction diverges from the germline segment, which might be a read error. CDR3 coding DNA: TGTGCCAGCAGCCAAGATTGGAAGGAGGGGCGGATGAACAATGAAGCTTCCTTT. Its translation: CASSQDWKEGRMNNEASF. The chain links TRBV3-1 to TRBJ1-1; possible D gene TRBD1, 5 bases. Germline V CDR1 and CDR2: LGHDT, YNNKEL (reference sequence). This CDR3 is 18 amino acids long.

A remark on this clonotype: One junction end disagrees with the germline gene, perhaps due to a read error. The chain employs TRBV11-2 and TRBJ2-7; possible D gene TRBD1, 5 bases. The CDR3 has 13 amino acids. CDR1 and CDR2 from the germline V gene are SGHAT and FQNNGV. The CDR3 DNA reads as TGTGCCAGCAGTTTAGAAGGGGCAGCGGAGCAGTACTTC. Protein product: CASSLEGAAEQYF.

The chain is built from TRBV5-1 and TRBJ2-7; 8 bases agree with TRBD2. Germline V gene data show CDR1 as SGHRS and CDR2 as YFSETQ. The J segment lost 3 bases and the V segment lost 2 bases, leaving 13 bases of the junction unmatched. This CDR3 has 17 amino acids. The CDR3 DNA follows: TGCGCCAGCAGCTTTAGCGGGGTAGCGGATGGCTACTACGAGCAGTACTTC. It is translated as CASSFSGVADGYYEQYF.

The sample holds many counts of this clonotype. The V and J genes are TRBV7-2 and TRBJ1-3, with D unresolved. The CDR3 has 16 amino acids. The V end was cut by 3 bases, the J end by 0 bases, with 12 bases between. CDR1 SGHTA and CDR2 FQGNSA come from the germline V gene. The CDR3 protein is CASSLYSTSSGNTIYF. The DNA of the CDR3 is TGTGCCAGCAGCTTGTACTCGACGAGCTCTGGAAACACCATATATTTT.